This T cell receptor beta chain was captured by sequencing in a study of vaccination effects on CD4 cells after COVID-19. Study in general: With the ViraFEST assay, the study expanded antigen-specific CD4+ T cells using viral peptide pools, then sequenced them. Each participant was administered two doses of either the BNT162b2 or the mRNA-1273 vaccine. Sample donation by two convalescent patients took place 16 days and one week before vaccination. The culture medium for over 1.5 million PBMC per well included roughly 10 IU/ml IL-2 and around 10 ug/ml peptides.

CD4+ T cell isolation took place after 10 days of culture. CDR3 length equals 15 residues. V gave up 4 bases and J gave up 5 bases, with 18 bases separating them. Germline V lookup: CDR1 SGHRS, CDR2 YFSETQ. TCRdb's table, derived via immunoSEQ multiplex PCR, lists solely in-frame clones and lacks some. The table lists approximately 45,000 clones, roughly 76% of them singletons. About this clone itself: What it binds is unknown.

This rearrangement joins TRBV5-1 to TRBJ2-5; the D call may be TRBD1 or TRBD2 (5 bases each). Sequenced here: CD4+ T cells from PBMCs cultured without peptide, sampled before COVID-19 vaccination. The sequence was obtained from a human donor who had a prior SARS-CoV-2 infection. For the CDR3, the DNA is TGCGCCAGCAGCCCGGATCCCGGGACCGGGGAGACCCAGTACTTC. Protein: CASSPDPGTGETQYF.